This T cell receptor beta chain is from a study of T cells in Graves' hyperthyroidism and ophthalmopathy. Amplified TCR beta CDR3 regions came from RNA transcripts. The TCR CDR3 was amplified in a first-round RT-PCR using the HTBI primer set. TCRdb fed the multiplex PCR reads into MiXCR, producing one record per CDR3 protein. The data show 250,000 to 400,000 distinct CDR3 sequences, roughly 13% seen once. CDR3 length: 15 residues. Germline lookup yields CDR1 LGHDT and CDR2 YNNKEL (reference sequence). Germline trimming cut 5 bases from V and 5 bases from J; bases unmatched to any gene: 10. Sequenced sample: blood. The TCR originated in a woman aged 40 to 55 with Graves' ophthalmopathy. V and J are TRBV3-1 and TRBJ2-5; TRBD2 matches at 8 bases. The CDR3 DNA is TGTGCCAGCAGCTTAACGGGGGGGGCGAGGGAGACCCAGTACTTC. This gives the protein CASSLTGGARETQYF.